The 16 T cell receptor beta chains reported below all come from one sample, sequenced in a study of metastatic and nonmetastatic thyroid tumors. Not a single patient had been given any form of treatment at any point before undergoing thyroid surgery. TCRdb used MiXCR to call clones anew from the PCR reads. The sample records 30,000 to 40,000 clones, about 20% being singletons. Sequenced sample: tumor tissue. Receptors originate from a male donor with papillary thyroid cancer or a benign thyroid nodule (not recorded which). Some clones in this sample may be carry-over from other donors' samples.

In regard to this clone: A much larger clone sits a single nucleotide away, making a read error possible. This sample also contains other DNA sequences that code for the same CDR3. This rearrangement joins TRBV3-1 to TRBJ2-7, with D possibly being TRBD2 (5 bases). CDR3 size: 16 residues. CDR1 LGHDT and CDR2 YNNKEL come from the germline V gene (reference sequence). CDR3: CASSQDTAATVYEQYF. CDR3 coding DNA: TGCGCCAGCAGCCAAGATACAGCGGCAACCGTCTACGAGCAGTACTTC.

This clone was observed many times. This rearrangement joins TRBV29-1 to TRBJ2-7; TRBD2 matches at 7 bases. CDR3 length: 14 residues. The V gene end was trimmed by 5 bases and the J gene end by 0 bases; junction bases not matched to a gene: 7. From germline, CDR1 is SQVTM and CDR2 ANQGSEA. CDR3 DNA sequence: TGCAGCGTTTTTCTAGCGGCTAGCTCCTACGAGCAGTACTTC. Translating gives CSVFLAASSYEQYF.

In its sample, this clone was seen many times. V gene TRBV6-2 or TRBV6-3 combines with J gene TRBJ2-5; D not certain. CDR3 length: 11 residues. The germline V and J ends were trimmed by 4 bases and 4 bases, with 4 bases remaining between them. The germline V gene has CDR1 MNHEY and CDR2 SVGEGT. CDR3 amino acids: CASSSSETQYF. The CDR3, as DNA: TGTGCCAGCAGTTCATCAGAGACCCAGTACTTC.

This clone was seen repeatedly, ten times or more. The chain couples TRBV5-8 to TRBJ2-5; TRBD1 is a possible D gene (6 bases). The CDR3 length is 15 residues. Germline values: CDR1 SGHTS, CDR2 YDEGEE. V shed 3 bases and J shed 1 base, with 13 bases lying between them. The CDR3 here is CASSWGPGRQETQYF. DNA of the CDR3: TGTGCCAGCAGCTGGGGGCCTGGGCGCCAAGAGACCCAGTACTTC.

This clone has ten or more counts. This chain uses TRBV6-2 or TRBV6-3 with TRBJ2-1; TRBD1 matches 7 bases. The ends lost 10 bases at V and 3 bases at J; junction bases unmatched: 3. The CDR3 has 12 amino acids. Germline V gene data show CDR1 as MNHEY and CDR2 as SVGEGT. CDR3 sequence reads: CAIRDSYNEQFF. The CDR3 DNA reads TGTGCCATCCGGGACAGCTACAATGAGCAGTTCTTC.

The chain is built from TRBV18 and TRBJ2-7; no clear D. CDR1 KGHSH and CDR2 LQKENI come from the germline V gene. The length of the CDR3 is 13 residues. V lost 6 bases and J lost 5, with 14 bases in between. The CDR3 is CASSANHRHEQYF. The DNA for the CDR3 is TGTGCCAGCTCCGCGAACCACCGCCACGAGCAGTACTTC.

This clone was recorded a few times. The chain links TRBV12-3 or TRBV12-4 to TRBJ2-7, with a weak D call TRBD1 (7 bases). This CDR3 contains 14 residues. V dropped 5 bases and J dropped 3 bases, with 14 bases sitting between them. The CDR3 DNA is TGTGCCAGCAGTGCCCCCAGGGGGGTCTACGAGCAGTACTTC. It yields the protein CASSAPRGVYEQYF.

This clone was seen repeatedly, ten times or more. The J gene is TRBJ2-3, the V gene TRBV9; weak D call: TRBD1 (5 bases). The CDR3 sequence is 15 residues long. V was pared by 0 bases and J by 0 bases, with 8 bases between. Germline assignment: CDR1 SGDLS and CDR2 YYNGEE. The CDR3 region has the DNA TGTGCCAGCAGCGTAGGACAGTCTAGCACAGATACGCAGTATTTT. Translating it yields CASSVGQSSTDTQYF.

This clone was found once. This rearrangement joins TRBV20-1 to TRBJ1-3, with a possible D match to TRBD1 (5 bases). CDR3 length: 11 amino acids. Germline V lookup: CDR1 DFQATT, CDR2 SNEGSKA (reference sequence). The V end was cut by 3 bases, the J end by 8 bases, with 8 bases between. The CDR3, as DNA: TGCAGTGCTAGGGGACTAGACACCATATATTTT. It specifies CSARGLDTIYF.

This chain links TRBV7-2 with TRBJ1-2, with D unclear. V lost 6 bases and J 6 bases, leaving 17 bases between the germline ends. Germline lookup yields CDR1 SGHTA and CDR2 FQGNSA. The CDR3 has 14 amino acids. The CDR3, as DNA: TGTGCCAGCAGTACTTACCGGGCCCCGGATGGCTACACCTTC. It encodes CASSTYRAPDGYTF.

This chain connects TRBV28 to TRBJ1-4; 8 nucleotides line up with TRBD1. V was clipped by 9 bases and J by 5 bases; unmatched bases: 20. The CDR3 covers 18 residues. Looked up from germline, CDR1 is MDHEN and CDR2 is SYDVKM. CDR3: CASSPPPGQVFWNEKLFF. The CDR3 DNA reads TGTGCCAGTAGTCCCCCCCCGGGACAGGTGTTTTGGAATGAAAAACTGTTTTTT.

As concerns this clone: One junction end does not reproduce the germline sequence, and a read error may be involved. The chain recombines TRBV7-7 with TRBJ2-5, with D possibly being TRBD1 (6 bases). This CDR3 has 13 residues. CDR1 is SSHAT and CDR2 is FNYEAQ in the germline V gene (reference sequence). This chain's CDR3 is CASSFSGEEKQYF. For the CDR3, the DNA is TGTGCTAGCAGCTTTTCAGGGGAAGAGAAACAGTACTTC.

About this clone itself: A much more abundant neighbour one base away suggests this may be a read error. The chain recombines TRBV5-1 with TRBJ2-5; 10 nucleotides agree with TRBD1. Trimming removed 10 bases from V and 5 bases from J; junction bases left unmatched: 11. The CDR3 extends over 14 amino acids. Germline-derived CDR1 and CDR2 are SGHRS and YFSETQ. This CDR3 reads CAGIFDRGRETQYF. The DNA of the CDR3 is TGCGCCGGCATCTTCGACAGGGGGCGGGAGACCCAGTACTTC.

In regard to this clone: Likely a read error: the CDR3 ends without its conserved phenylalanine or tryptophan. This chain joins TRBV20-1 and TRBJ2-1, with 10 bases aligning to TRBD2. V lost 7 bases and J lost 1; bases outside the gene matches: 10. Looked up from germline, CDR1 is DFQATT and CDR2 is SNEGSKA (reference sequence). The CDR3 is 16 amino acids. CDR3 DNA: TGCAGTGACGAGGGGGCTAGCGGGAGTTCCTACAATGAGCAGTTCCTC. Residues: CSDEGASGSSYNEQFL.

The rearrangement uses TRBV12-3 or TRBV12-4 and TRBJ2-2; D is ambiguous. The length of the CDR3 is 15 residues. Trimming removed 2 bases at V and 2 bases at J, with 9 bases between. The CDR3 loop reads CASSLSVANTGELFF. The DNA of the CDR3 is TGTGCCAGCAGTTTATCGGTCGCAAACACCGGGGAGCTGTTTTTT.

The sample holds many counts of this clone. The chain recombines TRBV7-8 with TRBJ1-4; 8 bases are a match to TRBD1. With 5 bases clipped from V and 5 bases from J, the junction kept 7 bases outside the gene matches. CDR1 is SGHVS, CDR2 FQNEAQ, per germline. The CDR3 totals 15 residues. The CDR3 spells CASSTGDRPNEKLFF. DNA of the CDR3: TGTGCCAGCAGCACCGGGGACAGGCCGAATGAAAAACTGTTTTTT.